These 20 T cell receptor beta chains share one sample of origin, sequenced in a study of cytomegalovirus exposure and HLA in healthy donors. Primers included in the PCR were 60 Vbeta and 13 Jbeta primers. The assay was immunoSEQ multiplex PCR, and TCRdb's table has in-frame clones only and misses some. Altogether about 120,000 clones are present, 70% to 75% being singletons, with the ten largest covering over 3.5%. Sequences were obtained from PBMCs. The receptors derive from a middle-aged woman in good health and CMV-seronegative.

The V gene is TRBV28, the J gene TRBJ1-6, with 7 bases lining up with TRBD1. The junction had 6 bases not matched to a gene; V was cut back by 8 bases and J by 8 bases. This CDR3 region has 13 residues. Germline V gives CDR1 MDHEN, CDR2 SYDVKM. CDR3 nucleotide sequence: TGTGCCAGCCTCGACAGGGCGGATTCACCCCTCCACTTT. Amino acids: CASLDRADSPLHF.

A remark on this clone: Other DNA variants within this sample encode the same CDR3. The chain combines TRBV7-8 with TRBJ2-1; 7 nucleotides line up with TRBD2. Germline trimming cut 5 bases from V and 7 bases from J; bases unmatched to any gene: 23. The CDR3 runs 19 residues. Germline V CDR1 and CDR2: SGHVS, FQNEAQ. CDR3 residues: CASSAPGGLGRGGDNEQFF. The CDR3 DNA sequence: TGTGCCAGCAGCGCCCCCGGGGGGTTAGGGCGGGGAGGCGATAATGAGCAGTTCTTC.

On this clone: At one end the junction does not follow the germline gene, possibly because of a read error. V gene TRBV25-1 combines with J gene TRBJ1-2, with TRBD1 matching 8 bases. This CDR3 spans 14 amino acids. Germline CDR1 and CDR2: MGHDK and SYGVNS. The CDR3 reads CASKPGQGHYGHTF. The CDR3 DNA follows: TGTGCCAGCAAGCCAGGACAGGGACACTATGGCCACACCTTC.

As regards this clone: The same CDR3 is also encoded by other DNA sequences in this sample. The chain carries TRBV5-6 and TRBJ2-5, with D perhaps matching TRBD2 (7 bases). Germline assignment: CDR1 SGHDT and CDR2 YYEEEE. V lost 4 bases and J 2 bases, leaving 12 bases between the germline ends. CDR3 size: 14 residues. The chain's CDR3 is CASSLGGGQETQYF. The CDR3 coding sequence is TGTGCCAGCAGCCTGGGAGGGGGTCAAGAGACCCAGTACTTC.

This clone was observed once. The chain combines TRBV28 with TRBJ1-2; D uncertain. Germline CDR1 reads MDHEN; CDR2 reads SYDVKM. The V gene lost 3 bases and the J gene lost 4 bases, with 12 bases spanning the gap. The CDR3 runs 14 residues. The CDR3 DNA is TGTGCCAGCAGTTTGACCGGGGTGGTCTATGGCTACACCTTC. It codes for CASSLTGVVYGYTF.

Regarding this clone: A read error may account for a junction end that differs from germline. CDR3 residues: CAGSYSSANSYEQYF. CDR3 bases: TGTGCCGGCAGTTACTCCTCAGCGAACTCCTACGAGCAGTACTTC. The chain carries TRBV6-5 and TRBJ2-7; D ambiguous. Per the germline V gene, CDR1 is MNHEY and CDR2 is SVGAGI. The CDR3 sequence is 15 residues long.

The rearrangement joins TRBV23-1 to TRBJ1-6; D possibly corresponds to TRBD1 (6 bases). TRBV23-1 belongs to the ORF category, with a function that is uncertain. V lost 8 bases, J lost 9 bases, and 14 bases lay in between. The CDR3 extends over 13 amino acids. The CDR3 region is CASPADSRSPLHF. In nucleotides, the CDR3 is TGCGCCAGCCCGGCGGACAGTCGTTCACCCCTCCACTTT.

V is TRBV5-1 and J is TRBJ2-7; a weak D match, TRBD2 (5 bases). This CDR3 comprises 14 residues. Germline CDR1 and CDR2: SGHRS and YFSETQ. V was clipped by 2 bases and J by 5 bases, with 14 bases between them. CDR3 sequence (DNA): TGCGCCAGCAGCTTATCCCGGGAAAGAGACGAGCAGTACTTC. Amino acids: CASSLSRERDEQYF.

This chain joins TRBV14 and TRBJ2-1; D is possibly TRBD2 (5 bases). Trimming removed 1 base at V and 6 bases at J, with 16 bases between. The CDR3 is 16 residues long. Looked up from germline, CDR1 is SGHDN and CDR2 is FVKESK. In DNA, the CDR3 is TGTGCCAGCAGCCAAGCCAGGCGGGCGGCTCCCAATGAGCAGTTCTTC. Protein product: CASSQARRAAPNEQFF.

The chain employs TRBV5-1 and TRBJ2-1, with 12 bases that match TRBD2. Germline CDR1 reads SGHRS; CDR2 reads YFSETQ. There are 16 residues in the CDR3. J gave up 8 bases and V 7 bases, and 13 bases lay outside the gene matches. The CDR3 protein is CASGQTPGLAGDEQFF. CDR3 DNA: TGCGCCAGCGGCCAAACACCGGGACTAGCGGGCGATGAGCAGTTCTTC.

The chain has TRBV4-1 and TRBJ2-1; TRBD2 aligns across 11 bases. Trimming removed 1 base from V and 8 bases from J; junction bases left unmatched: 4. The CDR3 runs 15 residues. CDR1 is MGHRA and CDR2 is YSYEKL in the germline V gene. CDR3 region: CASSQVTSGSYEQFF. CDR3 bases: TGCGCCAGCAGCCAAGTAACTAGCGGGAGCTATGAGCAGTTCTTC.

The chain has TRBV5-4 and TRBJ2-1, with TRBD2 matching 10 bases. This CDR3 is built from 16 residues. The J segment lost 4 bases and the V segment lost 4 bases, leaving 8 bases of the junction unmatched. Germline V gives CDR1 SGHNT, CDR2 YYREEE (reference sequence). The CDR3 nucleotides read TGTGCCAGCAGCCCCCGTAGCGGGGGGTTTTACAATGAGCAGTTCTTC. Its protein product is CASSPRSGGFYNEQFF.

In its sample, this clone was seen a few times. The V and J genes are TRBV6-5 and TRBJ1-5, with D perhaps matching TRBD1 (6 bases). This CDR3 is built from 13 residues. Trimming left V 5 bases short and J 6 bases short, with 11 bases between. Germline CDR1 is MNHEY and CDR2 is SVGAGI. CDR3 in DNA: TGTGCCAGCAGTCCACAGGGTTTTCAGCCCCAGCATTTT. This gives the protein CASSPQGFQPQHF.

This clone was counted between two and nine times. The rearrangement links TRBV2 to TRBJ1-2, with a tentative D call TRBD1 (6 bases). The CDR3 is 11 residues long. The germline gives CDR1 SNHLY, CDR2 FYNNEI. The ends were cut back, 5 bases at V and 10 bases at J, with 11 bases in the middle. DNA of the CDR3: TGTGCCAGCAGTCCAGGGGAAGACTACACCTTC. It is translated as CASSPGEDYTF.

The chain links TRBV18 to TRBJ2-7; tentative D call: TRBD2 (6 bases). CDR3 size: 18 residues. Trimming left V 2 bases short and J 7 bases short, with 27 bases between. Germline CDR1 reads KGHSH; CDR2 reads LQKENI. CDR3 in amino acids: CASSPTPPGVIGSREQYF. CDR3 sequence (DNA): TGTGCCAGCTCACCAACACCCCCGGGGGTTATCGGGTCTCGGGAGCAGTACTTC. Variable domain in full (rest from reference TRBV18 and TRBJ2-7): NAGVMQNPRHLVRRRGQEARLRCSPMKGHSHVYWYRQLPEEGLKFMVYLQKENIIDESGMPKERFSAEFPKEGPSILRIQQVVRGDSAAYFCASSPTPPGVIGSREQYFGPGTRLTVT.

The chain uses TRBV2 and TRBJ1-5, with D perhaps TRBD1 (5 bases). CDR1 is SNHLY and CDR2 is FYNNEI in the germline V gene. The CDR3 loop spans 15 amino acids. V gave up 8 bases and J gave up 11 bases, with 25 bases separating them. This CDR3 reads CASGINRDGGESQHF. In nucleotides, the CDR3 is TGTGCCAGCGGAATTAACCGGGACGGAGGGGAGTCCCAGCATTTT.

This rearrangement joins TRBV7-3 to TRBJ2-2; D not certain. The CDR3 has 13 residues. V was trimmed by 2 bases and J by 9 bases, leaving 10 bases between them. CDR1 and CDR2 from the germline V gene are SGHTA and FQGTGA. CDR3 in DNA: TGTGCCAGCAGCTTATATGCGGCCCGGGAGCTGTTTTTT. Protein: CASSLYAARELFF.

The chain combines TRBV4-1 with TRBJ2-1; 8 nucleotides match TRBD2. The CDR3 extends over 16 amino acids. V shed 0 bases, J shed 12 bases, and the junction held 13 bases outside the gene matches. Germline V CDR1 and CDR2: MGHRA, YSYEKL. The CDR3 DNA reads TGCGCCAGCAGCCAAGAAGTTGGCAGCGGGGGTGGTGTGCAGTTCTTC. This encodes CASSQEVGSGGGVQFF.

The gene calls are TRBV4-2 and TRBJ1-5; a possible D gene is TRBD1 (6 bases). Looked up from germline, CDR1 is LGHNA and CDR2 is YNFKEQ. Trimming left V 4 bases short and J 5 bases short, with 18 bases between. This CDR3 comprises 16 residues. CDR3 DNA sequence: TGTGCCAGCAGCCCCTCGGGTAGGGGGAGGGATCAGCCCCAGCATTTT. This encodes CASSPSGRGRDQPQHF.

As regards this clone: A junction boundary mismatches the germline segment, possibly from a read error. The chain has TRBV29-1 and TRBJ2-2; D perhaps matches TRBD2 (6 bases). Per germline, CDR1 SQVTM and CDR2 ANQGSEA. The CDR3 is 17 amino acids. CDR3 DNA: TGCAGCGTACTACCTCTAGGGCTAGCGATGAACACCGGGGGGCTGTTTTTT. As protein: CSVLPLGLAMNTGGLFF.